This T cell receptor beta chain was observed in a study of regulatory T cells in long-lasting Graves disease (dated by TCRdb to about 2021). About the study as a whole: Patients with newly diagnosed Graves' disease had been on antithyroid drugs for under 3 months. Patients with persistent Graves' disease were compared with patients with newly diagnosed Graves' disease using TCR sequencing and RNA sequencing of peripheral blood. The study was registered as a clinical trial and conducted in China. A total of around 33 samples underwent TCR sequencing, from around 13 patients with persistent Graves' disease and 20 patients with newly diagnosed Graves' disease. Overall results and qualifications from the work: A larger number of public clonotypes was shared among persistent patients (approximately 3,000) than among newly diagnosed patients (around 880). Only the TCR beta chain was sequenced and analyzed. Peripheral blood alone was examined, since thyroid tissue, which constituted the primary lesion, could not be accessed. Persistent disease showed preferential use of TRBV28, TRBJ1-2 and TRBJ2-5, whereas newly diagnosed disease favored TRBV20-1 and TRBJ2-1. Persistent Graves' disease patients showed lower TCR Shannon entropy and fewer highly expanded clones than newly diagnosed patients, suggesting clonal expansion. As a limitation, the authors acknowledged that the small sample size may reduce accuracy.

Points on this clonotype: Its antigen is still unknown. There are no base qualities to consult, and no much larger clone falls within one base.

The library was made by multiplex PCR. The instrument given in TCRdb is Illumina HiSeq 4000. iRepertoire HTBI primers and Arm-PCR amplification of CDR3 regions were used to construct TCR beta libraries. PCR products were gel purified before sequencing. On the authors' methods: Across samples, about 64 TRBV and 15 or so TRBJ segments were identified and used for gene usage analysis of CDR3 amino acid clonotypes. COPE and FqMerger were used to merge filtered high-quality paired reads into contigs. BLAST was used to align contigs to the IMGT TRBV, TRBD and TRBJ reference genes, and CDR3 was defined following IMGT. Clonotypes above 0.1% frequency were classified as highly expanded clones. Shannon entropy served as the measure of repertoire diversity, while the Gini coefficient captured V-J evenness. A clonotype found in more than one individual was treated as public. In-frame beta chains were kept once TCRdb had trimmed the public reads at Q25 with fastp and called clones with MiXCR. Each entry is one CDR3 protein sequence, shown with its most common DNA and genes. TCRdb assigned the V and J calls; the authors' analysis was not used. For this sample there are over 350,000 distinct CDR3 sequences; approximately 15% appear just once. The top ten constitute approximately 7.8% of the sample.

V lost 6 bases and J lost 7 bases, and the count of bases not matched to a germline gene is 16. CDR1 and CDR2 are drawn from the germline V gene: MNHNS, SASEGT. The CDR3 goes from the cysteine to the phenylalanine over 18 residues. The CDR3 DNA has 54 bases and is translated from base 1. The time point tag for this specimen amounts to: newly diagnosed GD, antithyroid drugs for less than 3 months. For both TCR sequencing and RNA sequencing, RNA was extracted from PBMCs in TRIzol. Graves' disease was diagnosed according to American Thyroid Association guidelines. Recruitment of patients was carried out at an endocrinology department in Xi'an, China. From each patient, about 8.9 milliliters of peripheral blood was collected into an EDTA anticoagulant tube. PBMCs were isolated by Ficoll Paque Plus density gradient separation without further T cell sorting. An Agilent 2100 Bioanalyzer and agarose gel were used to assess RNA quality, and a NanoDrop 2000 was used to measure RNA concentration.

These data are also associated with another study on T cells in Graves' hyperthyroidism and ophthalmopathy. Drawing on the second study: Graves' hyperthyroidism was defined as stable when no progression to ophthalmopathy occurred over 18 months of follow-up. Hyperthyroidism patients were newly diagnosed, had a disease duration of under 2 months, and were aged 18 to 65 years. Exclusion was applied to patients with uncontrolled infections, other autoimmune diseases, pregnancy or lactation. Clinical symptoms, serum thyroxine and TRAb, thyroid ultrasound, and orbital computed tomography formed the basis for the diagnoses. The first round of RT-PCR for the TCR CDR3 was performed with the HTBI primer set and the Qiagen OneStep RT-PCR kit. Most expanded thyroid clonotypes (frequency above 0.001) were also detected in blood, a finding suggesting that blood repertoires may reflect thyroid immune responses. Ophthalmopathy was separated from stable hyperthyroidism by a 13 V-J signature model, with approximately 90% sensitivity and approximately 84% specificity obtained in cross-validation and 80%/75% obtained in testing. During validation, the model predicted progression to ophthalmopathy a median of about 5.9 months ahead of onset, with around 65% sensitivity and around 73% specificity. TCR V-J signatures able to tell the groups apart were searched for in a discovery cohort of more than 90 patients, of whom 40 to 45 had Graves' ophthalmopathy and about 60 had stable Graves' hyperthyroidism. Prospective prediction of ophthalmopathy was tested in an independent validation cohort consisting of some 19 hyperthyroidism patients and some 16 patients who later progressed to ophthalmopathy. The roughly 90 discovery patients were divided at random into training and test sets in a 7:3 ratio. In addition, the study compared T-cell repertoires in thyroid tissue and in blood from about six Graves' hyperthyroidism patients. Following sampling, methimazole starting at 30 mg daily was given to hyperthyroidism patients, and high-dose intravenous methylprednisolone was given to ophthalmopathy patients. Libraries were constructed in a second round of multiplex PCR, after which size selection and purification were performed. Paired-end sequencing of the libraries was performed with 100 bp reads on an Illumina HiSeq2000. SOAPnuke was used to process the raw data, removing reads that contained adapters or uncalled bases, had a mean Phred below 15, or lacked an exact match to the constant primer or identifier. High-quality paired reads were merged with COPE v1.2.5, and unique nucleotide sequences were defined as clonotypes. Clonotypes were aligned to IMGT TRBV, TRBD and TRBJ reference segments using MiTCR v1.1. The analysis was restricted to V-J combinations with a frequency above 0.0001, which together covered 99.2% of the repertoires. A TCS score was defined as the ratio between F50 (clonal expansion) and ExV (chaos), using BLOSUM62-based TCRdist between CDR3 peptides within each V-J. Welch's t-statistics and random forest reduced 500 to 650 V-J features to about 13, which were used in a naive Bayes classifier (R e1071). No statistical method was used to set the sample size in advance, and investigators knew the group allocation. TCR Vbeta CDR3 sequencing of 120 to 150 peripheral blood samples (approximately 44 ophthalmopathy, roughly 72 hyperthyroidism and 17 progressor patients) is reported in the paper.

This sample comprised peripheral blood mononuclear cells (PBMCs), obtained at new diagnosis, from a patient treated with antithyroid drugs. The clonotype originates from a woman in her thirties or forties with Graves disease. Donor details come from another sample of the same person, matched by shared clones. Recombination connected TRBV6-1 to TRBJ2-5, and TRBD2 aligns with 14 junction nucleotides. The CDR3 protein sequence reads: CASRRTSGRWTGGGTQYF. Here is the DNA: TGTGCCAGCAGACGGACTAGCGGGAGGTGGACCGGGGGGGGGACCCAGTACTTC.